Following are 8 T cell receptor beta chains from one sample sequenced in a study of CD8 T cells in ankylosing spondylitis. One entry per CDR3 protein results from TCRdb running MiXCR on the 5' RACE reads. Among over 30,000 distinct CDR3 sequences, 16% were seen once, and the ten largest hold over 45%. Sequencing was performed on blood. Every receptor here comes from a male donor with ankylosing spondylitis or in good health (not recorded which).

The J gene is TRBJ2-5, the V gene TRBV3-1; D not resolved. Germline V gene lookup returns CDR1 LGHDT and CDR2 YNNKEL (reference sequence). The V and J ends lost 1 base and 4 bases respectively, with 10 bases between them. This CDR3 contains 14 residues. CDR3 sequence reads: CASSQVIGRETQYF. The CDR3 DNA is TGTGCCAGCAGCCAAGTTATAGGGCGAGAGACCCAGTACTTC.

The gene calls are TRBV3-1 and TRBJ2-7; 10 bases align to TRBD2. Trimming took 0 bases from V and 4 from J; bases not matched to a gene: 6. Per germline, CDR1 LGHDT and CDR2 YNNKEL (reference sequence). The CDR3 totals 16 residues. CDR3 sequence reads: CASSQDSGGTPYEQYF. The CDR3 bases are TGTGCCAGCAGCCAAGATAGCGGGGGGACTCCATACGAGCAGTACTTC.

This rearrangement joins TRBV4-3 to TRBJ2-3; D is undetermined. From germline, CDR1 is LGHNA and CDR2 YSLEER. The CDR3 runs 15 residues. Trimming left V 1 base short and J 0 bases short, with 8 bases between. CDR3 bases: TGCGCCAGCAGCCAAGGCGCTCCTAGCACAGATACGCAGTATTTT. Its translation is CASSQGAPSTDTQYF.

V and J are TRBV29-1 and TRBJ2-5, with TRBD2 identical over 7 bases. J was trimmed by 5 bases and V by 1 base; bases with no gene match: 4. From germline, CDR1 is SQVTM and CDR2 ANQGSEA. The CDR3 has 13 amino acids. CDR3 bases: TGCAGCGTTGAAGGCGCGGGGGTTGAGACCCAGTACTTC. Translating it yields CSVEGAGVETQYF.

This clonotype appeared a few times. The J gene is TRBJ2-2, the V gene TRBV5-1; D might be TRBD1 or TRBD2, each matching 6 bases. The germline CDR1 and CDR2 sequences are SGHRS and YFSETQ. The V gene lost 4 bases and the J gene lost 1 base, with 11 bases spanning the gap. This CDR3 comprises 15 residues. CDR3 nucleotides: TGCGCCAGCAGCCCGCGGGGACAGAACACCGGGGAGCTGTTTTTT. Its protein product is CASSPRGQNTGELFF.

The genes are TRBV11-2 and TRBJ2-2, with TRBD1 matching 11 bases. The ends lost 6 bases at V and 6 bases at J; junction bases unmatched: 3. This CDR3 region has 14 residues. CDR1 is SGHAT, CDR2 FQNNGV, per germline. The CDR3 protein is CASSRDRGSGELFF. The CDR3 DNA is TGTGCCAGCAGTCGGGACAGGGGGTCCGGGGAGCTGTTTTTT.

The chain recombines TRBV12-3 or TRBV12-4 with TRBJ2-3; possibly TRBD1 for D (5 bases). V dropped 5 bases and J dropped 2 bases, with 11 bases sitting between them. This CDR3 spans 14 amino acids. This CDR3 reads CASSQVTDTDTQYF. The CDR3, as DNA: TGTGCCAGCAGTCAAGTGACAGACACAGATACGCAGTATTTT.

V usage is TRBV27 and J usage is TRBJ1-1; 10 bases agree with TRBD1. CDR1 is MNHEY, CDR2 SMNVEV, per germline (reference sequence). V trimming: 7 bases; J trimming: 4 bases; junction bases outside the gene matches: 9. This CDR3 has 15 amino acids. This CDR3 reads CASIMPGQGGTEAFF. CDR3 coding DNA: TGTGCCAGCATCATGCCCGGACAGGGGGGCACTGAAGCTTTCTTT.